The source of this T cell receptor beta chain is a study of T cell repertoires in cytomegalovirus infection. Study details: Evidence of both CMV infection and a matching HLA type came from public TCR beta signatures.

The CDR3 consists of 16 residues. Unmatched junction bases numbered 10, after V lost 5 bases and J lost 5 bases. Germline CDR1 is SGHTA and CDR2 is FQGNSA. This clonotype has ten or more counts. What it binds is unknown. Study results and caveats: What dominated the ex vivo response were HLA-C-restricted CMV-specific TCR beta clonotypes. Pooled public TCR beta family frequency picked out CMV carriers with the relevant HLA.

TCRdb used MiXCR to reprocess the reads, holding one entry per CDR3 protein. The data show almost 500,000 distinct CDR3 sequences, about 11% seen once. Source material: PBMCs. The chain employs TRBV7-2 and TRBJ1-4; 8 bases are shared with TRBD1. This receptor was obtained from a human donor in good health (CMV status not recorded). Some clones in this sample may be carry-over from other donors' samples. The CDR3 region has the DNA TGTGCCAGCAGCCCAACGGGACAGGTTTCCAATGAAAAACTGTTTTTT. Its translation is CASSPTGQVSNEKLFF.